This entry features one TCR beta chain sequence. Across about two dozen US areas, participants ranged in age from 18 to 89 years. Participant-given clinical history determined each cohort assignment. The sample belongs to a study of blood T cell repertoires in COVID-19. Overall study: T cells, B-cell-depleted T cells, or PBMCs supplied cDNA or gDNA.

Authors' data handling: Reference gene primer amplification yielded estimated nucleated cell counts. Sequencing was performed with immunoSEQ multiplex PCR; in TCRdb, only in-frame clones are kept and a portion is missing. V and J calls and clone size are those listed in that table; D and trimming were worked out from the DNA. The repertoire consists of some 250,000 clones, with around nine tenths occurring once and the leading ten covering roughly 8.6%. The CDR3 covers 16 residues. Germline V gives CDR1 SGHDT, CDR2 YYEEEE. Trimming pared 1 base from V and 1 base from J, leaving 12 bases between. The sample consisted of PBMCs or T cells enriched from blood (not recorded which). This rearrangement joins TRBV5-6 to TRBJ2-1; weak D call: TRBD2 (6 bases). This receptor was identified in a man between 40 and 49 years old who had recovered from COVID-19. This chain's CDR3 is CASSLIGGRSYNEQFF. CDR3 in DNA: TGTGCCAGCAGCTTGATCGGGGGAAGGTCCTACAATGAGCAGTTCTTC.